This T cell receptor (beta chain) was found in a study of shared clonotypes between healthy human individuals. Assay execution proceeded at the deep level. The data were produced by immunoSEQ multiplex PCR, yet TCRdb's version contains in-frame clones alone and is incomplete. The table has about 490,000 clones, 75% to 85% seen once. The length of the CDR3 is 16 residues. V was pared by 7 bases and J by 8 bases, with 8 bases of the junction left unmatched. Germline CDR1 reads LNHDA; CDR2 reads SQIVND (reference sequence). Sequenced sample: PBMCs. V is TRBV19 and J is TRBJ2-1, with 16 bases aligning to TRBD2. The sequence was collected from a woman aged 40 to 55 in good health. Some clones in this sample may be carry-over from other donors' samples. The CDR3 DNA follows: TGTGCCAGTATCGGGACTAGCGGGAGGGATGCCCATGAGCAGTTCTTC. It yields the protein CASIGTSGRDAHEQFF.